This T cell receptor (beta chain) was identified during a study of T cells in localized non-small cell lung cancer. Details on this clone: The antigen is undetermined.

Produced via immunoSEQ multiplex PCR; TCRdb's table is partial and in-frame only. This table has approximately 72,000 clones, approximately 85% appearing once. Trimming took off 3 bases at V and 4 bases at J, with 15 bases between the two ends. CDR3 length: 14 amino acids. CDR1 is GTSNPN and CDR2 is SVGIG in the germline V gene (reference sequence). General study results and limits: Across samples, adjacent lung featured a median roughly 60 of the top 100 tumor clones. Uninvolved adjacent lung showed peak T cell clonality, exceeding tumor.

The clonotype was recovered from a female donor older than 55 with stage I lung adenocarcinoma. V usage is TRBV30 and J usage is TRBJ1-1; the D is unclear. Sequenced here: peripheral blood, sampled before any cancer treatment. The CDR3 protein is CAWREDWVTTEAFF. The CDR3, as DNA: TGTGCCTGGAGGGAGGATTGGGTAACCACTGAAGCTTTCTTT. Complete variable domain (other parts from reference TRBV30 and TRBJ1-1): SQTIHQWPATLVQPVGSPLSLECTVEGTSNPNLYWYRQAAGRGLQLLFYSVGIGQISSEVPQNLSASRPQDRQFILSSKKLLLSDSGFYLCAWREDWVTTEAFFGQGTRLTVV.